These 9 T cell receptor beta chains were sequenced from one sample in a study of identical twins. TCRdb fed the 5' RACE reads into MiXCR, producing one record per CDR3 protein. This sample yields about 220,000 distinct CDR3 sequences, of which under 8.5% are seen a single time; just over 14% belongs to the top ten. These data also featured in a second study, about T cells expressing NK-cell markers.

Sequencing used CD8+ T cells sorted from blood. These receptors came from a woman under 30 in good health.

This clonotype showed up just a few times. The V and J genes are TRBV12-3 or TRBV12-4 and TRBJ2-5; D might be TRBD2 (5 bases). This CDR3 contains 14 residues. Deletions cut 6 bases from V and 5 bases from J, with 16 bases between. The CDR3 region is CASSPGLPRETQYF. The CDR3 DNA reads as TGTGCCAGCAGCCCTGGACTCCCTAGGGAGACCCAGTACTTC.

This clonotype came up many times. The V and J genes are TRBV24-1 and TRBJ2-2; no clear D. Per germline, CDR1 KGHDR and CDR2 SFDVKD. Trimming removed 3 bases at V and 5 bases at J, with 6 bases between. CDR3 length: 13 amino acids. CDR3 sequence: CATSDGNTGELFF. As DNA, the CDR3 is TGTGCCACCAGTGATGGGAATACCGGGGAGCTGTTTTTT.

The chain combines TRBV18 with TRBJ2-3, with a possible D match to TRBD2 (6 bases). CDR1 and CDR2 from the germline V gene are KGHSH and LQKENI. This CDR3 comprises 16 residues. V gave up 0 bases and J gave up 4 bases, with 14 bases separating them. The CDR3 protein is CASSPPRDSGPDTQYF. CDR3 sequence (DNA): TGTGCCAGCTCACCACCACGGGACTCAGGGCCAGATACGCAGTATTTT.

This clonotype was observed a handful of times. The chain is built from TRBV12-5 and TRBJ2-1; a possible D gene is TRBD1 (5 bases). The CDR3 sequence is 11 residues long. Germline V lookup: CDR1 LGHNT, CDR2 FRNRAP. V was shortened by 7 bases and J by 9 bases, with 10 bases between the two germline ends. The CDR3 region is CASALGVEQFF. CDR3 nucleotides: TGTGCTAGTGCCCTAGGGGTTGAGCAGTTCTTC. Combining the CDR3 with reference TRBV12-5 and TRBJ2-1 gives the whole variable domain DARVTQTPRHKVTEMGQEVTMRCQPILGHNTVFWYRQTMMQGLELLAYFRNRAPLDDSGMPKDRFSAEMPDATLATLKIQPSEPRDSAVYFCASALGVEQFFGPGTRLTVL.

This clonotype came up many times. The genes are TRBV12-3 or TRBV12-4 and TRBJ2-7; TRBD2 aligns across 11 bases. CDR3 length equals 15 residues. J was trimmed by 4 bases and V by 6 bases; bases with no gene match: 8. The CDR3 loop is CASRPGTSGFYEQYF. The CDR3 DNA is TGTGCCAGCAGACCCGGGACTAGCGGATTTTACGAGCAGTACTTC.

This clonotype was seen ten or more times. The chain employs TRBV12-3 or TRBV12-4 and TRBJ1-1; unclear D gene. The V end lost 1 base, the J end lost 0 bases, and 12 bases lay between the germline ends. The CDR3 is made up of 16 amino acids. The CDR3 region has the DNA TGTGCCAGCAGTTTAGGACAAGAACACATGAACACTGAAGCTTTCTTT. As protein: CASSLGQEHMNTEAFF.

In this sample, this clonotype turned up many times. V usage is TRBV29-1 and J usage is TRBJ2-7; possibly TRBD1 for D (6 bases). Trimming removed 3 bases at V and 6 bases at J, with 9 bases between. The CDR3 is 11 residues long. Germline V CDR1 and CDR2: SQVTM, ANQGSEA. Here the CDR3 reads CSVDRGREQYF. In nucleotides, the CDR3 is TGCAGCGTTGACAGGGGACGCGAGCAGTACTTC.

This clonotype is classed as large (0.1 to 1%). The rearrangement links TRBV4-3 to TRBJ2-3; 9 positions match TRBD2. V lost 4 bases, J lost 4 bases, and 9 bases stayed unmatched. Germline V gene data show CDR1 as LGHNA and CDR2 as YSLEER. This CDR3 is 16 amino acids long. The CDR3 loop is CASSRSSGSGADTQYF. The CDR3 DNA is TGCGCCAGCAGCCGGAGTAGCGGGAGCGGCGCAGATACGCAGTATTTT.

J is TRBJ2-1 and V is TRBV7-3; TRBD2 matches 9 bases. Germline CDR1 SGHTA, CDR2 FQGTGA. The CDR3 runs 12 residues. With V trimmed by 5 bases and J by 9 bases, 2 bases remained unmatched. The CDR3 is CASSLAGPEQFF. In DNA, the CDR3 is TGTGCCAGCAGCCTAGCGGGGCCTGAGCAGTTCTTC.